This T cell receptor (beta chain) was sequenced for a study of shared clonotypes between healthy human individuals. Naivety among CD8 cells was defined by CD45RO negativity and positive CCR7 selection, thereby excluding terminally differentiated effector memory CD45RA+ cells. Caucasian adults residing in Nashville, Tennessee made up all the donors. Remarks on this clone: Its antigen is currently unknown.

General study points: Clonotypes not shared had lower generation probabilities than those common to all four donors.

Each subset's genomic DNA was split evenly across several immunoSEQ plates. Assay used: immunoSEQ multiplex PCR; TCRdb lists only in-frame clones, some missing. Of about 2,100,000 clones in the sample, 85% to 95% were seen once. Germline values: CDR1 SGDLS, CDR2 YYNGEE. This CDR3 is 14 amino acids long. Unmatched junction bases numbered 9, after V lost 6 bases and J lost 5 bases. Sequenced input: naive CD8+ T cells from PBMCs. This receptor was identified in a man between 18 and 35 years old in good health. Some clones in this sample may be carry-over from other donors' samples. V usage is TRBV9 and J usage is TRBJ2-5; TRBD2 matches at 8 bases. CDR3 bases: TGTGCCAGCAACCCCAGCGGGAGCGGTGAGACCCAGTACTTC. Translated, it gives CASNPSGSGETQYF. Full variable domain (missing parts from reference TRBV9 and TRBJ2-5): DSGVTQTPKHLITATGQRVTLRCSPRSGDLSVYWYQQSLDQGLQFLIQYYNGEERAKGNILERFSAQQFPDLHSELNLSSLELGDSALYFCASNPSGSGETQYFGPGTRLLVL.